This T cell receptor beta chain was sequenced in a study of T-cell reconstitution after alpha-beta-depleted transplantation in children. Study-level points and caveats: Counts and diversity of T cells one year after transplant came mostly from newly produced T cells. Elevated TCRbeta diversity at day 60 was traced, in some patients, to surviving recipient T cells and thymic progenitors.

Unique molecular identifiers were used in preparing the TCRbeta library. TCRdb ran MiXCR on the PCR reads and lists one entry per CDR3 protein. This table has 610,000 or so distinct CDR3 sequences, 25% to 30% appearing once. The germline gives CDR1 SGHRS, CDR2 YFSETQ. V shed 4 bases, J shed 4 bases, and the junction held 6 bases outside the gene matches. The CDR3 is 15 amino acids. With respect to this clonotype: What it binds is unknown.

The TCR originated in a boy less than two years old with Wiskott-Aldrich syndrome, due to receive a stem cell transplant. This sequence joins TRBV5-1 and TRBJ1-1, with 11 bases lining up with TRBD1. The sequenced sample was PBMCs, obtained before TCRalphabeta/CD19-depleted stem cell transplant. The CDR3 sequence: CASSTAGTGGTEAFF. CDR3 in DNA: TGCGCCAGCAGCACTGCCGGGACAGGGGGCACTGAAGCTTTCTTT.